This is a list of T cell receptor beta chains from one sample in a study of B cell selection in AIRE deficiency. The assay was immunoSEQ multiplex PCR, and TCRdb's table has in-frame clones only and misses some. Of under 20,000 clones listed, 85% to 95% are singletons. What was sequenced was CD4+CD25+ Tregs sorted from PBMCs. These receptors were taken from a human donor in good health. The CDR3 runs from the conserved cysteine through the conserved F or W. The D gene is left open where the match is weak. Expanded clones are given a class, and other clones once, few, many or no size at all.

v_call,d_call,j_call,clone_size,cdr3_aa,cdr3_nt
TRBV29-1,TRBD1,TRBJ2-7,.,CSVGNRGYEQYF,TGCAGCGTTGGTAACAGGGGGTACGAGCAGTACTTC
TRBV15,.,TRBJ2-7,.,CATSRDLILIRPGDEQYF,TGTGCCACCAGCAGAGATCTGATCCTCATCCGGCCAGGGGACGAGCAGTACTTC
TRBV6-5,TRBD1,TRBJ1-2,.,CASRPTGSGYTF,TGTGCCAGCAGACCGACAGGGAGTGGCTACACCTTC
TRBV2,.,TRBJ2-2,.,CASSEGHIGELFF,TGTGCCAGCAGTGAGGGACATATCGGGGAGCTGTTTTTT
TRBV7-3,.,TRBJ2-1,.,CASSSSGPYNEQFF,TGTGCCAGCAGCTCCTCCGGGCCATACAATGAGCAGTTCTTC
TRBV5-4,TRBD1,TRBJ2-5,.,CASSIGTGGETQYF,TGTGCCAGCAGCATCGGGACAGGGGGAGAGACCCAGTACTTC
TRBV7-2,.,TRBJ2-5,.,CASSLNYPSETQYF,TGTGCCAGCAGCTTAAACTATCCTAGTGAGACCCAGTACTTC
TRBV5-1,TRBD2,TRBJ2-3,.,CASSLDRLAGADTQYF,TGCGCCAGCAGCTTGGACCGACTAGCGGGAGCAGATACGCAGTATTTT
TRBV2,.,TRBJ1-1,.,CASTSQGIWNTEAFF,TGTGCCAGCACCTCCCAGGGGATTTGGAACACTGAAGCTTTCTTT
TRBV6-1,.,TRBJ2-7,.,CATTREQYF,TGTGCCACGACCCGCGAGCAGTACTTC
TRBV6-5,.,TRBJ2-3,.,CASHLAGVGKQYF,TGTGCCAGCCACCTGGCGGGCGTGGGGAAACAGTATTTT
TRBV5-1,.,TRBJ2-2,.,CASSFPRGGLSLDTGELFF,TGCGCCAGCAGCTTCCCAAGGGGGGGGTTGTCTTTGGACACCGGGGAGCTGTTTTTT
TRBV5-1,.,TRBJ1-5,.,CASSVGDGQPQHF,TGCGCCAGCAGCGTGGGGGATGGTCAGCCCCAGCATTTT
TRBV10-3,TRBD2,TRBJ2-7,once,CAISERGAGGRYEQYF,TGTGCCATCAGTGAGAGGGGTGCGGGAGGCCGCTACGAGCAGTACTTC
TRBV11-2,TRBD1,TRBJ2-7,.,CASSKQGNEQYF,TGTGCCAGCAGCAAACAGGGGAATGAGCAGTACTTC
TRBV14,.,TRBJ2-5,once,CASSQLRYQETQYF,TGTGCCAGCAGCCAACTACGGTACCAAGAGACCCAGTACTTC
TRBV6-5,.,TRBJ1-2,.,CASSQGGIYGYTF,TGTGCCAGCAGCCAGGGAGGGATCTATGGCTACACCTTC
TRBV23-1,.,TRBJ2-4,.,CASSPDATGGLAKNIQYF,TGCGCCAGCAGTCCGGACGCAACTGGGGGTTTAGCCAAAAACATTCAGTACTTC
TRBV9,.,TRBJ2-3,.,CASSVASTGITDTQYF,TGTGCCAGCAGCGTAGCATCGACAGGAATCACAGATACGCAGTATTTT
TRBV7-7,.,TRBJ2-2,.,CASSREAGRSGELFF,TGTGCCAGCAGCCGCGAGGCGGGGAGGAGCGGGGAGCTGTTTTTT
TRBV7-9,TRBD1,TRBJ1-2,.,CASSLTRDRGNGYTF,TGTGCCAGCAGCTTGACCCGGGACAGGGGAAATGGCTACACCTTC
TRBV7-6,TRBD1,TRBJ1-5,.,CASSWGQGDQPQHF,TGTGCCAGCAGTTGGGGACAGGGGGATCAGCCCCAGCATTTT
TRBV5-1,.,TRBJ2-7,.,CASSFGGRPGEQYF,TGCGCCAGCAGTTTTGGGGGCCGGCCTGGGGAGCAGTACTTC
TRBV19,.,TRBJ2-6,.,CASSIQRISGANVLTF,TGTGCCAGTAGTATTCAAAGAATCTCTGGGGCCAACGTCCTGACTTTC
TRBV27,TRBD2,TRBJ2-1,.,CASSLRGAYNEQFF,TGTGCCAGCAGTTTGCGGGGGGCCTATAATGAGCAGTTCTTC
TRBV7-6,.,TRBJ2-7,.,CASSLGGRGPSSYEQYF,TGTGCCAGCAGCTTAGGAGGAAGAGGACCCAGCTCCTACGAGCAGTACTTC
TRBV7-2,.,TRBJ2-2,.,CASSKDHTGELFF,TGTGCCAGCAGCAAGGACCACACCGGGGAGCTGTTTTTT
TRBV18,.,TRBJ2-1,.,CASSPRARSSYNEQFF,TGTGCCAGCTCACCACGGGCCCGGAGCTCCTACAATGAGCAGTTCTTC
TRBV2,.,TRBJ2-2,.,CASDRASRETGELFF,TGTGCCAGCGATAGAGCCTCCCGTGAGACCGGGGAGCTGTTTTTT
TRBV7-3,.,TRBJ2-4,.,CASSSPFPFLAKNIQYF,TGTGCCAGCAGCTCCCCGTTCCCCTTTCTAGCCAAAAACATTCAGTACTTC
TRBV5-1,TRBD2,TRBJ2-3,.,CASSLAGGSTDTQYF,TGCGCCAGCAGTTTAGCGGGAGGGTCGACAGATACGCAGTATTTT
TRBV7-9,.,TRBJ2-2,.,CASSLSGGGELFF,TGTGCCAGCAGCTTATCTGGAGGCGGGGAGCTGTTTTTT
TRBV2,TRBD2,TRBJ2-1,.,CASMLAGAPTKFF,TGTGCCAGCATGCTAGCGGGAGCCCCGACCAAGTTCTTC
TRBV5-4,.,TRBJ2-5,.,CASSLGLDSGQETQYF,TGTGCCAGCAGCTTGGGGCTAGACTCCGGCCAAGAGACCCAGTACTTC
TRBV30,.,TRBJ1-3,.,CAWSVRGNLDF,TGTGCCTGGAGTGTTAGGGGTAACCTTGATTTT
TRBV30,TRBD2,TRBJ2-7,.,CAWGGTSGMYEQYF,TGTGCCTGGGGGGGGACTAGCGGGATGTACGAGCAGTACTTC
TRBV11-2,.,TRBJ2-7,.,CASSLMRAANVYEQYF,TGTGCCAGCAGCTTAATGCGGGCAGCCAATGTCTACGAGCAGTACTTC
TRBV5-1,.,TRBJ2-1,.,CASSLGASSYNEQFF,TGCGCCAGCAGCTTGGGGGCGAGCTCCTACAATGAGCAGTTCTTC
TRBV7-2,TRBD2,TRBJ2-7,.,CASSARLASSYEQYF,TGTGCCAGCAGCGCTAGACTAGCGTCCTCCTACGAGCAGTACTTC
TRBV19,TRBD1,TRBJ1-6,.,CASKEGAAMNSPLHF,TGTGCCAGTAAGGAGGGGGCGGCAATGAATTCACCCCTCCACTTT
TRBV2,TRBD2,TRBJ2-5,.,CASSVSGRAKGETQYF,TGTGCCAGCAGTGTAAGCGGGAGGGCCAAGGGAGAGACCCAGTACTTC
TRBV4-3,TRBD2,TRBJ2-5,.,CASSQGAAGGFQETQYF,TGCGCCAGCAGCCAAGGGGCTGCGGGAGGGTTCCAAGAGACCCAGTACTTC
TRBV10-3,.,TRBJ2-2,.,CAIRKDRNTGELFF,TGTGCCATCAGAAAGGACAGAAACACCGGGGAGCTGTTTTTT
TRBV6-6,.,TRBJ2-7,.,CASSNLESYEQYF,TGTGCCAGCAGCAACCTGGAGTCCTACGAGCAGTACTTC
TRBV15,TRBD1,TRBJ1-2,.,CATSRDLAQGEYGYTF,TGTGCCACCAGCAGAGATTTAGCGCAGGGGGAATATGGCTACACCTTC
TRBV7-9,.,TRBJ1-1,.,CASSLRVRDTEAFF,TGTGCCAGCAGCTTACGGGTGAGGGACACTGAAGCTTTCTTT
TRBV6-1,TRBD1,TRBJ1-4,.,CASSDQGAGEKLFF,TGTGCCAGCAGTGATCAGGGGGCAGGGGAAAAACTGTTTTTT
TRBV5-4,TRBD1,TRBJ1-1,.,CASSLGVTGANTEAFF,TGTGCCAGCAGCTTGGGTGTCACAGGGGCGAACACTGAAGCTTTCTTT
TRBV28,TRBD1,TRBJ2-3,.,CASSLFRTGEDTQYF,TGTGCCAGCAGTTTATTCCGGACAGGGGAAGATACGCAGTATTTT
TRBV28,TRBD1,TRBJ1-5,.,CASRGTGGGNQPQHF,TGTGCCAGCAGGGGAACAGGGGGCGGCAATCAGCCCCAGCATTTT
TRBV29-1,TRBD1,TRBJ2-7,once,CSALPGQGYEQYF,TGCAGCGCCCTACCGGGACAGGGGTACGAGCAGTACTTC
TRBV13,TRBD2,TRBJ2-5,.,CASSLSVGSGRGETQYF,TGTGCCAGCAGCTTAAGTGTGGGGAGCGGGAGGGGAGAGACCCAGTACTTC
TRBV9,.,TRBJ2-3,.,CASSESHRTDTQYF,TGTGCCAGCAGCGAGTCCCACCGCACAGATACGCAGTATTTT
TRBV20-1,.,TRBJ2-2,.,CSALKTGELFF,TGCAGTGCACTTAAGACCGGGGAGCTGTTTTTT
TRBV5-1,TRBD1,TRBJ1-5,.,CASSPTGGRQPQHF,TGCGCCAGCAGCCCCACAGGGGGGAGGCAGCCCCAGCATTTT
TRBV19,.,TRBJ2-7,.,CASSIHYRDIAYEQYF,TGTGCCAGTAGTATCCACTACCGGGACATCGCCTACGAGCAGTACTTC
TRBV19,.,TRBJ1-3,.,CASDRGSGNTIYF,TGTGCCAGCGACCGTGGGTCTGGAAACACCATATATTTT
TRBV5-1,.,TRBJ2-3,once,CASSPTSTDTQYF,TGCGCCAGCAGCCCCACGAGCACAGATACGCAGTATTTT